The sequence of this TCR beta chain was determined in a study of blood T cell repertoires in COVID-19. The germline V gene encodes CDR1 SEHNR and CDR2 FQNEAQ (reference sequence). The CDR3 consists of 12 residues. V was clipped by 1 base and J by 7 bases, with 7 bases between them. This clone was recorded only once. Seattle's enrolled individuals joined amid active infection and were then monitored longitudinally. The data were produced by immunoSEQ multiplex PCR, yet TCRdb's version contains in-frame clones alone and is incomplete. The sample lists hundreds of thousands of clones, 75% to 90% seen once, with around 0.9% in the top ten.

The J gene is TRBJ2-5, the V gene TRBV7-9; D is uncertain. Sequencing input: peripheral blood. The origin of this receptor is a man aged 18-30 years with COVID-19, enrolled during active disease. CDR3 protein: CASSLVYRTQYF. CDR3 DNA: TGTGCCAGCAGCTTAGTATATAGGACCCAGTACTTC.